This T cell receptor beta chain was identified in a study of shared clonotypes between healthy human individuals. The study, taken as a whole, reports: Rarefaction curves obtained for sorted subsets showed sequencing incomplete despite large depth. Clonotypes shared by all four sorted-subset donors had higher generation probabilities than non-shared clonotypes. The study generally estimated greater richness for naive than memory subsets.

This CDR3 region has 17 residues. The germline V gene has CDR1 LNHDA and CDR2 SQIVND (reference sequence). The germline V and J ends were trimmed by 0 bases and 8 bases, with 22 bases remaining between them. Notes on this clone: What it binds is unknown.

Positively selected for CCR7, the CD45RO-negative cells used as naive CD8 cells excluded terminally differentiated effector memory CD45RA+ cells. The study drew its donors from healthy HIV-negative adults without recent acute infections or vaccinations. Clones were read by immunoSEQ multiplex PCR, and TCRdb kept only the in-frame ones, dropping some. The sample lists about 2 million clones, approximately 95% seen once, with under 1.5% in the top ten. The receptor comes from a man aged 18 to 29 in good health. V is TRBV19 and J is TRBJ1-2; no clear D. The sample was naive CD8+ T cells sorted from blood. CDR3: CASSIDSLAGQQSGYTF. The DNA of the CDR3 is TGTGCCAGTAGTATAGATTCCCTAGCTGGGCAGCAGAGCGGCTACACCTTC.